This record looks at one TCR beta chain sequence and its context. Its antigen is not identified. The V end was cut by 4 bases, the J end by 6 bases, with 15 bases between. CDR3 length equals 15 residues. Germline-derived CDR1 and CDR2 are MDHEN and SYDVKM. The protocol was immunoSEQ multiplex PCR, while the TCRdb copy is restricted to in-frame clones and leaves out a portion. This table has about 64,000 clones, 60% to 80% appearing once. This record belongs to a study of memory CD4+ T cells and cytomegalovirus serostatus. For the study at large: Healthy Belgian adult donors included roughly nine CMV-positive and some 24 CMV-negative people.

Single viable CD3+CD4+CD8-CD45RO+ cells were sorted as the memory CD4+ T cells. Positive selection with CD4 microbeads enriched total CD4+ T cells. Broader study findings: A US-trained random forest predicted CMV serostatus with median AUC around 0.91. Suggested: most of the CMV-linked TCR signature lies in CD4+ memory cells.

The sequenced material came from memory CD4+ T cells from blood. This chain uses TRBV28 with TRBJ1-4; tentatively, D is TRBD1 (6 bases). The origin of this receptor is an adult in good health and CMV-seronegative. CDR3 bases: TGTGCCAGCAGTTGGGGCTACGGGGGGCATGAAAAACTGTTTTTT. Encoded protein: CASSWGYGGHEKLFF.